The T cell receptor (beta chain) under discussion was sequenced for a study of cytomegalovirus exposure and HLA in healthy donors (dated by TCRdb to the late 2010s). About the full investigation: An earlier analysis of more than 550 of the donors reported about 300 Gb of sequence data and approximately 120 million unique TCR beta sequences obtained from about 170 million T cells. About 300 gigabases of sequencing data and some 85 million unique TCR sequences were included in an early release covering roughly 600 HLA-typed donors. Of the approximately 400 genotyped donors, approximately 80% were placed in the genetic ancestry cluster associated with self-reported Caucasian donors. The study aimed to test whether signatures of past pathogen exposure could be identified by cataloging public T cell receptors. The study used immunosequencing to profile the T cell repertoires of 600 to 850 subjects and linked those repertoires to cytomegalovirus serostatus. Along with the roughly 670-subject first cohort, a separate validation cohort of roughly 110 different subjects was used. To predict cytomegalovirus infection status, the study combined high-throughput TCR immunosequencing, statistical association of individual TCRs with disease status, and machine learning. To study patterns of TCR occurrence, a later analysis re-analyzed previously published TCR beta repertoires from several hundred donors and added high-resolution HLA genotyping. Rather than using new phenotypic data, the later analysis identified candidate immune exposures from TCR beta sequences and from how often those sequences occurred across donors. An earlier analysis of approximately 640 of the donors applied high-throughput TCR beta sequencing to assess whether each TCR beta V gene segment acted as functional or pseudogenic. Donor age, sex, ethnicity and CMV serostatus were compiled together with the repertoire data. A later genetic analysis took genome-wide SNP genotypes for about three fifths of the roughly 700 donors and used that subset as a discovery cohort. Every repertoire in the discovery cohort had been generated on one and the same sequencing platform. HLA typing covered class I and class II loci at four-digit resolution. Typing coverage varied by locus: 629-630 donors for A, B, C, DRB1 and DQB1; approximately 500 for DQA1; approximately 610 for DPA1; fewer than 480 for DPB1. Because of strong linkage in the cohort, roughly five DR-DQ haplotypes were treated as single units for association and clustering. On average, around 230,000 unique TCR beta nucleotide sequences were sequenced per donor among some 420 genotyped donors of the cohort, with around 19% of those sequences being non-productive. What the authors observed across the whole study: Sequencing depth was assumed to be roughly uniform across donors in the presence/absence analyses, though that assumption may not hold. A later genetic analysis reported fewer N-insertions in productive TCRs among donors in an Asian-associated ancestry cluster than the approximately 700-donor mean. Across donors, most TCR sequences were observed very rarely, whereas some public TCRs were present in many individuals. The earlier analysis of approximately 540 of the donors excluded approximately 15 rarely observed V segments, including chromosome 9 orphons, because counts were too low. Because the 87-base-pair reads could not distinguish some IMGT-functional V segments, including TRBV6-2 and TRBV6-3, those segments were excluded. In an earlier analysis of 587 of the donors, most TCR beta V segments appeared in productive rearrangements about 87% or about 30% of the time, broadly matching IMGT annotations. Because HLA typing was missing for some donors at each locus, association tests included only the typed subset. A cluster of highly shared sequence variants was judged likely to represent a technical artifact of the sequencing pipeline. Linkage disequilibrium might explain the correlated functional status among segregating V segments, but an unknown experimental factor could not be ruled out. In this cohort, only TCR beta chains were sequenced, and detectable features were limited by the absence of alpha or paired-chain data. In vitro tests confirmed that a few of the cytomegalovirus-associated TCR beta chains recognize cytomegalovirus antigens. A further reported finding was that TCR beta sequences accurately predicted the HLA-A and HLA-B alleles for most subjects in the first cohort. Compared with equally common non-associated chains, HLA-associated TCR beta chains in a later analysis were more clonally expanded and had lower generation probabilities. The study listed approximately 150 TCR beta chains as associated with cytomegalovirus. In a later genetic analysis, a missense DCLRE1C variant was associated with V-gene and J-gene trimming of TCR beta chains, and the association was replicated in an independent cohort. The authors suggested that the approach could potentially be generalized to other disease states and immunological phenotypes. Strong co-occurrence of HLA alleles, especially DR and DQ, made assigning TCR associations to individual alleles difficult. The only immune exposure information available for the cohort was CMV serostatus. According to a later analysis, most CMV-associated TCR beta chains appeared to be HLA-restricted, and the HLA associations seemed to be driven largely by CMV exposure. Cytomegalovirus status was reported to be diagnosed by the classifier with high specificity and sensitivity in both the original and validation cohorts. A later analysis found that TCR association rates varied across HLA loci, with DRB1 alleles showing the most associated TCRs and HLA-C alleles the fewest. Several of the top co-occurrence clusters appeared to be linked to parvovirus B19, influenza, CMV and Epstein-Barr virus, according to a later analysis. In a later analysis, some 17,000 TCR beta sequences were associated with specific HLA alleles at a false discovery rate of 0.05.

The library was generated by the immunoSEQ multiplex PCR assay. The multiplex PCR relied on a mix of 60 forward primers for TCR Vbeta segments and 13 reverse primers for TCR Jbeta segments. The CDR3 region of rearranged TCR beta genes was amplified from genomic DNA with a multiplex PCR assay. The amplified TCR beta libraries were sequenced on the Illumina HiSeq System as 87-base-pair reads. The study's processing was this. A later analysis tallied 75 million to 95 million unique TCR beta chains across the 640 or so repertoires, and about 12 million of those chains were shared by two or more donors. Raw reads were error-corrected and collapsed into unique sequences with a nearest-neighbor algorithm that merged closely related sequences to remove PCR and sequencing errors. V, D and J gene segments were assigned by aligning CDR3 sequences to IMGT reference sequences. For a sequence to be retained, at least a six-nucleotide match to both a V gene segment and a J gene segment was required. A rearrangement was called productive if the CDR3 had no stop codons and remained in frame with V and J, and every other rearrangement was called non-productive. CDR3 was defined by IMGT convention, running from the second conserved V-encoded cysteine to the conserved J-encoded phenylalanine. The earlier analysis of about 590 of the donors excluded sequences that lacked an unambiguous match to a single V gene segment. In an earlier analysis of 450 to 750 of the donors, a V segment was called functional when productive rearrangements were above 56.7%, and segregating when the standard deviation between donors exceeded 5%. A statistical classification framework was built to diagnose cytomegalovirus status from the catalog of TCR beta chain sequences. V and J gene assignment, in a later analysis, came from comparing TCR nucleotide sequences with IMGT/GENE-DB human TR gene sequences. The TCRdist pipeline was used in a later analysis to assign CDR3 sequences and most-parsimonious VDJ recombination scenarios. A later analysis defined each TCR beta chain by its CDR3 amino acid sequence plus V-gene family, and excluded reads lacking a unique V-gene family. In a later analysis, a few hundred highly shared, low-generation-probability nucleotide sequences were removed to address suspected cross-contamination and a sequencing artifact. In a later analysis, a clonal expansion index for each public chain was calculated from normalized within-repertoire ranks of inferred template counts. In a later analysis, generation probabilities were computed with a VDJ recombination model fitted to out-of-frame rearrangements, and the resulting probabilities were checked against IGoR. Hypergeometric tests were used in a later analysis to score TCR-TCR, TCR-HLA and TCR-CMV co-occurrence, with a repertoire-size bias correction applied to the TCR pairs. False discovery rates were estimated in a later analysis by permuting HLA or CMV assignments 20 times. In a later analysis, co-occurring TCRs were grouped using DBSCAN, with TCRdist sequence similarity added in when clustering inside HLA-allele-positive subsets. Repertoires with fewer than 30,000 or more than 120,000 public chains, plus five repertoires with anomalous nucleotide sharing, were excluded from co-occurrence clustering. In TCRdb, the immuneACCESS table is reduced to in-frame sequences with V and J assigned. These tables do not hold every clone; where another copy was compared, an unresolved V gene accounts for under half, and the others remain unexplained. V, J and clone size are taken as reported in that table, and D and trimming were inferred from the DNA itself. The sample records roughly 170,000 clones, 65% to 85% of which are singletons. Jointly, the top ten make up roughly 4.5% of the sample.

On this clone: The antigen it binds to is not known. Qualities for individual bases were not recorded, and no much larger clone is one base off.

The cohort comprised some 680 healthy bone marrow donors. All cohort members were sampled while nominally healthy, although unrecorded immune exposures were likely present. The donor was CMV seropositive and was included in the group of 300 or so seropositive cohort members. A peripheral blood sample was collected from each donor, and TCR beta sequencing was performed on peripheral blood mononuclear cells. The Qiagen DNeasy Blood Extraction Kit was used to extract genomic DNA from the blood cell samples. Measured from the cysteine to the phenylalanine, the CDR3 is 18 residues long. This entry keeps only the CDR3 DNA: 54 bases, framed from base 1. Germline trimming amounts to 0 bases on V and 9 bases on J, with 12 as the count of junction bases outside the gene matches. CDR1 SGDLS and CDR2 YYNGEE are derived from the germline V gene.

The material sequenced was PBMCs. This clonotype was obtained from a woman aged 45-65 years in good health and CMV-seropositive. The rearrangement combines TRBV9 with TRBJ2-1; TRBD2 fits 13 bases in the junction. The base sequence is TGTGCCAGCAGCGTAGAACTAGCGGGAGGGCCGCGGGTGGGTGAGCAGTTCTTC. The translation is CASSVELAGGPRVGEQFF. The reference TRBV9 and TRBJ2-1 proteins fill in what lies around the CDR3, so the full variable domain reads DSGVTQTPKHLITATGQRVTLRCSPRSGDLSVYWYQQSLDQGLQFLIQYYNGEERAKGNILERFSAQQFPDLHSELNLSSLELGDSALYFCASSVELAGGPRVGEQFFGPGTRLTVL.